Presented here are 19 T cell receptor beta chains from one specimen sequenced in a study of Ad26.COV2.S vaccination and SARS-CoV-2 variants (dated by TCRdb to 2020 to 2023). Reading the label with the study, this specimen's treatment or condition is: some 19 received Ad26.COV2.S at low or high dose, single or two shots; 5 received placebo; per-sample allocation not given. For vaccine and placebo recipients, repertoires were sequenced using samples collected on day 63 after the first injection. The library was produced with the immunoSEQ multiplex PCR assay. The table comes from immuneACCESS by way of TCRdb, which keeps in-frame sequences with V and J called. Part of the clones is missing from these tables; in studies checked, under half for an unresolved V gene and the rest for unknown reasons. A total of hundreds of thousands of clones appear in this sample, 90% of them only once. The ten largest make up less than 15% of the sample.

Material: peripheral blood, obtained in a trial of Ad26.COV2.S vaccine versus placebo. The source of these receptors is a person aged 18-60 years who received the Ad26.COV2.S COVID-19 vaccine or a placebo.

The chain links TRBV2 to TRBJ2-7, with 7 bases matching TRBD1. The germline gives CDR1 SNHLY, CDR2 FYNNEI. The CDR3 runs to 13 residues. After removal of 4 bases from V and 6 bases from J, the junction contained 6 bases not matched to a gene. The CDR3 sequence: CASSAAGGTEQYF. The CDR3 DNA reads TGTGCCAGCAGTGCGGCAGGGGGAACCGAGCAGTACTTC.

The V and J genes are TRBV6-5 and TRBJ2-1; the D gene is possibly TRBD2 (6 bases). V was pared by 5 bases and J by 1 base, with 9 bases between. Germline V lookup: CDR1 MNHEY, CDR2 SVGAGI. CDR3 length: 14 amino acids. This CDR3 reads CASSSGSSYNEQFF. In DNA form, the CDR3 reads TGTGCCAGCAGTAGCGGGTCTTCCTACAATGAGCAGTTCTTC.

CDR3 in DNA: TGTGCCAGTAGTGAGCGTCAGAAGCAGACCCAGTACTTC. It translates to CASSERQKQTQYF. The V gene is TRBV19, the J gene TRBJ2-5; D gene uncertain. Germline V gene data show CDR1 as LNHDA and CDR2 as SQIVND (reference sequence). V was cut by 5 bases and J by 6 bases, with 13 bases left in between. The CDR3 is 13 residues long.

The V call is TRBV6-2 or TRBV6-3, the J call TRBJ2-2; 7 bases line up with TRBD1. CDR3 length equals 16 residues. Looked up from germline, CDR1 is MNHEY and CDR2 is SVGEGT. Trimming at V came to 5 bases and at J to 5 bases, leaving 11 bases not matched to a gene. The CDR3 region is CASSPPETGFTGELFF. The DNA for the CDR3 is TGTGCCAGCAGTCCCCCCGAGACAGGGTTTACCGGGGAGCTGTTTTTT.

The chain carries TRBV7-2 and TRBJ2-1; the D gene is possibly TRBD2 (6 bases). This CDR3 is 15 amino acids long. Trimming pared 6 bases from V and 6 bases from J, leaving 18 bases between. CDR1 and CDR2 (germline): SGHTA, FQGNSA. For the CDR3, the DNA is TGTGCCAGCAGACCCCCCGGCGGAGGGATCAATGAGCAGTTCTTC. Translating gives CASRPPGGGINEQFF.

In this sample, this clone turned up once. This rearrangement joins TRBV7-2 to TRBJ2-7, with D perhaps TRBD2 (5 bases). CDR3 length: 15 residues. V gave up 1 base and J gave up 5 bases, with 15 bases separating them. The germline gives CDR1 SGHTA, CDR2 FQGNSA. CDR3 region: CASSLVEGTVNEQYF. In DNA, the CDR3 is TGTGCCAGCAGCTTAGTAGAGGGCACGGTCAACGAGCAGTACTTC. Filled out from reference TRBV7-2 and TRBJ2-7, the complete variable domain reads GAGVSQSPSNKVTEKGKDVELRCDPISGHTALYWYRQSLGQGLEFLIYFQGNSAPDKSGLPSDRFSAERTGGSVSTLTIQRTQQEDSAVYLCASSLVEGTVNEQYFGPGTRLTVT.

This chain links TRBV7-2 with TRBJ2-2; D may be TRBD1 or TRBD2 (5 bases each). Trimming shortened V by 1 base and J by 4 bases, and 10 bases separated the two germline ends. The CDR3 length is 15 residues. Germline assignment: CDR1 SGHTA and CDR2 FQGNSA. CDR3 sequence reads: CASSLVGGGTGELFF. The CDR3 DNA reads as TGTGCCAGCAGCTTAGTAGGTGGGGGCACCGGGGAGCTGTTTTTT.

The chain has TRBV19 and TRBJ2-1, with 9 bases that match TRBD1. This CDR3 spans 15 amino acids. Germline-derived CDR1 and CDR2 are LNHDA and SQIVND (reference sequence). The trim removed 3 bases at V and 4 bases at J, leaving 4 bases unmatched. CDR3 region: CASSISGQGYNEQFF. CDR3 nucleotides: TGTGCCAGTAGTATCTCGGGACAGGGTTACAATGAGCAGTTCTTC.

The chain uses TRBV10-1 and TRBJ1-1, with D possibly being TRBD1 (5 bases). Germline CDR1 is WNHNN and CDR2 is SYGVQD (reference sequence). This CDR3 is 15 amino acids long. V lost 3 bases and J lost 0, with 11 bases in between. CDR3 coding DNA: TGCGCCAGCAGTGAAGATCGGGGGATGAACACTGAAGCTTTCTTT. Translation gives CASSEDRGMNTEAFF.

This chain links TRBV6-4 with TRBJ1-6; 8 bases match TRBD1. V dropped 8 bases and J dropped 1; count of bases not matched to a gene: 13. The CDR3 totals 18 residues. In germline, CDR1 is MRHNA, CDR2 SNTAGT. The chain's CDR3 is CASPGTGTGDSYNSPLHF. In DNA form, the CDR3 reads TGTGCCAGCCCGGGGACCGGGACAGGTGATTCCTATAATTCACCCCTCCACTTT.

The chain links TRBV5-1 to TRBJ2-3, with D possibly called TRBD1 or TRBD2 (6 bases each). The CDR3 has 13 amino acids. The germline CDR1 and CDR2 sequences are SGHRS and YFSETQ. V was pared by 4 bases and J by 6 bases, with 12 bases between. CDR3 DNA: TGCGCCAGCAGCCCGGGGGCGGATGATACGCAGTATTTT. Residues: CASSPGADDTQYF. Drawing the rest from reference TRBV5-1 and TRBJ2-3, the complete variable domain is KAGVTQTPRYLIKTRGQQVTLSCSPISGHRSVSWYQQTPGQGLQFLFEYFSETQRNKGNFPGRFSGRQFSNSRSEMNVSTLELGDSALYLCASSPGADDTQYFGPGTRLTVL.

The chain combines TRBV6-2 or TRBV6-3 with TRBJ1-5; 8 positions match TRBD1. Germline V gene sequence: CDR1 MNHEY, CDR2 SVGEGT. The trim removed 4 bases at V and 5 bases at J, leaving 10 bases unmatched. The CDR3 has 16 amino acids. The CDR3, as DNA: TGTGCCAGCAGTTCCTCTTGGACAGGGCGGGATCAGCCCCAGCATTTT. Encoded protein: CASSSSWTGRDQPQHF.

This chain joins TRBV27 and TRBJ2-1; D may be TRBD2 (6 bases). Germline V CDR1 and CDR2: MNHEY, SMNVEV (reference sequence). V was pared by 2 bases and J by 4 bases, with 21 bases between. The CDR3 is made up of 18 amino acids. The CDR3 is CASSLGLRRTRKYNEQFF. The CDR3 coding sequence is TGTGCCAGCAGTTTAGGACTACGACGGACGAGGAAGTACAATGAGCAGTTCTTC.

The chain employs TRBV11-2 and TRBJ2-1; 8 bases agree with TRBD2. V dropped 3 bases and J dropped 2; count of bases not matched to a gene: 9. The CDR3 extends over 17 amino acids. Germline V gives CDR1 SGHAT, CDR2 FQNNGV. The chain's CDR3 is CASSFGAGGGPYNEQFF. For the CDR3, the DNA is TGTGCCAGCAGCTTTGGGGCGGGGGGAGGCCCCTACAATGAGCAGTTCTTC.

The chain recombines TRBV7-8 with TRBJ2-1; perhaps TRBD2 as D (6 bases). The germline V gene has CDR1 SGHVS and CDR2 FQNEAQ. The CDR3 is made up of 15 amino acids. Trimming took off 5 bases at V and 2 bases at J, with 13 bases between the two ends. CDR3 in DNA: TGTGCCAGCAGCCGGAGGGACCGAGCCTACAATGAGCAGTTCTTC. Translating gives CASSRRDRAYNEQFF.

The rearrangement links TRBV28 to TRBJ1-4; D gene ambiguous. V gave up 3 bases and J gave up 7 bases, with 3 bases separating them. The CDR3 spans 11 residues. Germline CDR1 is MDHEN and CDR2 is SYDVKM. CDR3 amino acids: CASSFGEKLFF. The CDR3 DNA follows: TGTGCCAGCAGTTTTGGTGAAAAACTGTTTTTT.

The rearrangement uses TRBV4-3 and TRBJ2-7; D uncertain. This CDR3 comprises 17 residues. With 0 bases removed from V and 6 bases from J, the gap between germline ends came to 21 bases. Germline loops: CDR1 LGHNA, CDR2 YSLEER. CDR3 sequence reads: CASSQDPPGMVVVEQYF. The CDR3 nucleotides read TGCGCCAGCAGCCAAGATCCCCCGGGCATGGTCGTTGTCGAGCAGTACTTC.

In its sample, this clone was seen once. V and J are TRBV5-5 and TRBJ2-5; weak D call: TRBD1 (6 bases). The V end was cut by 0 bases, the J end by 0 bases, with 15 bases between. The germline gives CDR1 SGHKS, CDR2 YYEKEE (reference sequence). This CDR3 spans 17 amino acids. The DNA of the CDR3 is TGTGCCAGCAGCTTGGACTTCCGGGACATGTACCAAGAGACCCAGTACTTC. Translation: CASSLDFRDMYQETQYF.

As for this clone: This sample also contains other DNA sequences that code for the same CDR3. The CDR3 DNA reads as TGTGCCAGCAGTTCCGACTCCTACGAGCAGTACTTC. Its protein product is CASSSDSYEQYF. The V call is TRBV12-3 or TRBV12-4, the J call TRBJ2-7; D is uncertain. Between the trimmed V and J ends, which lost 4 bases and 0 bases, there was a span of 4 bases. This CDR3 is 12 amino acids long.